The clone carrying this TCR beta chain appeared many times. Its antigen is unidentified. The observed sequence ends 3 residues before the CDR3 terminus, with the missing tail filled in from the germline J gene. The sample is drawn from a study of T cell clonality in common variable immunodeficiency. The data were produced by immunoSEQ multiplex PCR, yet TCRdb's version contains in-frame clones alone and is incomplete. This sample has roughly 55,000 clones, each found more than once. Germline lookup yields CDR1 SGHDN and CDR2 FVKESK. The CDR3 is 18 residues long. V lost 4 bases, J lost 1 base, and 9 bases stayed unmatched. Donors gave about 5 to 8 ml heparinized peripheral whole blood. Findings of the study overall: Links between repertoire features and CVID complications were heterogeneity-limited. Reportedly, TCR beta sequences from common variable immunodeficiency showed fewer deletions and N-nucleotide insertions. Shared TCRbeta clones were fewer between CVID subjects than controls.

The clonotype was recovered from a person aged 18 to 75 in good health. Material: peripheral blood mononuclear cells. This chain connects TRBV14 to TRBJ2-6; 8 bases map to TRBD2. The CDR3 loop reads CASSPFGGRWSGANVLTF. Incomplete CDR3 DNA: TGTGCCAGCAGCCCATTCGGCGGGAGGTGGTCTGGGGCCAACGTC.